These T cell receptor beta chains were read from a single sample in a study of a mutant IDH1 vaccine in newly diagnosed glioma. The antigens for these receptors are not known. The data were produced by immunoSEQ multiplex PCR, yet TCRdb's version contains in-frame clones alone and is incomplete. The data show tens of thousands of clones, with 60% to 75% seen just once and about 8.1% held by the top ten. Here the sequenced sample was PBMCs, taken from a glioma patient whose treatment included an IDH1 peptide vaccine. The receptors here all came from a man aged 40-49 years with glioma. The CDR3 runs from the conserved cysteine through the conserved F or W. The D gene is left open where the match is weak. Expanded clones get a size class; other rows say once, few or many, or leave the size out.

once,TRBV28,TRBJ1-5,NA,TGTGCCAGCAGGCCCCGTTCGGGGCGGGAACAGCCCCAGCATTTT,CASRPRSGREQPQHF
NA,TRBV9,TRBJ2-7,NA,TGTGCCAGCAGCGTAGCGGGGATTGCCTACGAGCAGTACTTC,CASSVAGIAYEQYF
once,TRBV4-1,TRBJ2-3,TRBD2,TGCGCCAGCAGCCCGGGGGGGGGAGCGGGAACAGATACGCAGTATTTT,CASSPGGGAGTDTQYF
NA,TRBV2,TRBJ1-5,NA,TGTGCCAGCAGTGCCCAGGCCAATCAGCCCCAGCATTTT,CASSAQANQPQHF
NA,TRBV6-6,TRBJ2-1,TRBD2,TGTGCCAGCACCGGGAGCGGGAGATCCGGTGAGCAGTTCTTC,CASTGSGRSGEQFF
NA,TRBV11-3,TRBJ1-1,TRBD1,TGTGCCAGCAGCCCCGGAGGACAGGGGGGGAGGACTGAAGCTTTCTTT,CASSPGGQGGRTEAFF
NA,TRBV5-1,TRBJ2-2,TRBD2,TGCGCCAGCAGCTTACGACTAGCGATCGCGAACACCGGGGAGCTGTTTTTT,CASSLRLAIANTGELFF
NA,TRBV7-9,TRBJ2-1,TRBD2,TGTGCCAGCAGCTTAGCTGTTCAACGGACTAGCGGGAAGGGGGAGCAGTTCTTC,CASSLAVQRTSGKGEQFF
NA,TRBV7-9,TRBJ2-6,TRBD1,TGTGCCAGCAGCTTTCGAGGACAGGGGGCTGGGGCCAACGTCCTGACTTTC,CASSFRGQGAGANVLTF
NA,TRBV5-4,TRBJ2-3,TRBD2,TGTGCCAGCAGCGAGGGACTAGCGGGAGTGGGGAGCACAGATACGCAGTATTTT,CASSEGLAGVGSTDTQYF
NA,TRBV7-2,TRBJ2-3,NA,TGTGCCAGCACCCGGACAGATACGCAGTATTTT,CASTRTDTQYF
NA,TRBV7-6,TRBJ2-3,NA,TGTGCCAGCTCCGTGGCCAGGTCCTCCACAGATACGCAGTATTTT,CASSVARSSTDTQYF
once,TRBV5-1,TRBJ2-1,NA,TGCGCCAGCAGCCAGCCGATAGCGCCTTCCTACAATGAGCAGTTCTTC,CASSQPIAPSYNEQFF
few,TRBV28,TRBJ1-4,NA,TGTGCCAGCGCGAGTAATGAAAAACTGTTTTTT,CASASNEKLFF
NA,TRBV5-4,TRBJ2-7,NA,TGTGCCAGCAGACTTGGGACATCGGACGAGCAGTACTTC,CASRLGTSDEQYF
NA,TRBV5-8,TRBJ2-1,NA,TGTGCCAGCAGCTTCTCCTTAGCCTACAATGAGCAGTTCTTC,CASSFSLAYNEQFF
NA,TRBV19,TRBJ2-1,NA,TGTGCCAGTAGTTGGGAGCGGGGAGGGGGGTTCGATGAGCAGTTCTTC,CASSWERGGGFDEQFF
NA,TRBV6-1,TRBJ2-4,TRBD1,TGTGCCAGCAGCCGACAGGGAAAAAACATTCAGTACTTC,CASSRQGKNIQYF
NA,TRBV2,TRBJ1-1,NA,TGTGCCAGCAGGGGAGGCAGTTACCCTGAAGCTTTCTTT,CASRGGSYPEAFF
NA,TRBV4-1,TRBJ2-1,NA,TGCGCCAGCAGCGAAAGTACGGGTAATGAGCAGTTCTTC,CASSESTGNEQFF
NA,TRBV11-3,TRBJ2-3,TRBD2,TGTGCCAGCAGCTTAGCGGGGGGACTAGCAACAGATACGCAGTATTTT,CASSLAGGLATDTQYF
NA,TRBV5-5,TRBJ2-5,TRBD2,TGTGCCAGCAGCTTGGAGGGAGGGGTAGGGGAGACCCAGTACTTC,CASSLEGGVGETQYF
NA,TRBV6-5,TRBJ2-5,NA,TGTGCCAGCAGTCCTACAGGTTTGGAGACCCAGTACTTC,CASSPTGLETQYF
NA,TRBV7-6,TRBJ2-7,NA,TGTGCCAGCGCCGTTGGGGGAATGAACGAGCAGTACTTC,CASAVGGMNEQYF
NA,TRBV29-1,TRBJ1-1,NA,TGCAGCGTTGAATCTGGGCTAAGGGACACTGAAGCTTTCTTT,CSVESGLRDTEAFF
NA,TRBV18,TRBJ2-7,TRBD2,TGTGCCAGCTCACTTGGGACTAGCGGGGAGAGCGAGCAGTACTTC,CASSLGTSGESEQYF